The clone carrying this TCR beta chain was observed many times. What it recognizes is unknown. Read coverage stops 3 residues before the CDR3 terminus; the germline J gene supplies the remainder. CDR1 and CDR2 from the germline V gene are MDHEN and SYDVKM. The V gene end was trimmed by 8 bases and the J gene end by 6 bases; junction bases not matched to a gene: 11. The CDR3 has 14 residues. Each donor provided about 4.5 to 8.5 ml of heparinized whole blood. This sample is drawn from a study of T cell clonality in common variable immunodeficiency. Control and CVID samples contributed equal amounts of genomic DNA. Generated by immunoSEQ multiplex PCR, the TCRdb table keeps only in-frame clones and is missing some. This set yields roughly 42,000 clones and no singletons; the top ten hold around 2.8%. Study outcomes and limitations: Repertoire-complication correlations in CVID were limited by patient heterogeneity. TCRbeta clonality was increased in CVID versus healthy controls.

This chain uses TRBV28 with TRBJ2-7; TRBD2 matches 9 bases. The sequence was collected from a person between 18 and 75 years old in good health. Specimen: peripheral blood mononuclear cells. CDR3 amino acids: CASGFSGSRIEQYF. Incomplete CDR3 DNA: TGTGCCAGCGGATTTAGCGGGAGCAGGATCGAG.